This TCR beta chain was obtained from a study of shared clonotypes between healthy human individuals. The CDR3 covers 17 residues. Naivety among CD8 cells was defined by CD45RO negativity and positive CCR7 selection, thereby excluding terminally differentiated effector memory CD45RA+ cells. Here immunoSEQ multiplex PCR was the method, and the copy in TCRdb shows in-frame clones only, minus some. This sample has some 2,000,000 clones, with just under 95% found just once. This rearrangement joins TRBV12-2 to TRBJ2-3. TRBV12-2 is shown as a pseudogene. The sequence derives from a young man in good health. The sample consisted of naive CD8+ T cells sorted from blood. DNA for the CDR3: TGTGCAAGTCGCTTAGGGTCCCTGTCGGGCGGCGCAGATACGCAGTATTTT. Amino acid sequence: CASRLGSLSGGADTQYF.